The source of this TCR beta chain is a study of cytomegalovirus exposure and HLA in healthy donors. Both 60 Vbeta primers and 13 Jbeta primers went into the PCR. Sequenced by immunoSEQ multiplex PCR; TCRdb stores in-frame clones only, minus some. Of some 70,000 clones in the sample, approximately 84% were seen once. This CDR3 is built from 19 residues. V was trimmed by 4 bases and J by 3 bases, leaving 26 bases between them. The germline CDR1 and CDR2 sequences are MGHRA and YSYEKL. General study points: Reportedly, diagnosis of cytomegalovirus status by the classifier showed high specificity and sensitivity. The authors confirmed in vitro that a few CMV-associated chains were specific for CMV antigens. In an earlier analysis, productive rearrangement rates for most beta V segments clustered near 87% or 30%.

This clone was seen just once. The antigen is not known. The receptor comes from a woman aged 45 to 65 in good health and CMV-seronegative. Material: PBMCs. The V call is TRBV4-1, the J call TRBJ2-3, with D perhaps matching TRBD1 (6 bases). The CDR3, as DNA: TGCGCCAGCAGCCCGACTCGGGGACACGGGATAAGTAGGACAGATACGCAGTATTTT. It translates to CASSPTRGHGISRTDTQYF.